These T cell receptor beta chains were read from a single sample in a study of T cells expressing NK-cell markers. No DNA is given; TCRdb re-called the 5' RACE reads and lists each CDR3 protein once. Its clone listing holds some 450,000 distinct CDR3 sequences. The sequenced material came from blood T cells: a sorted CD56 or NKG2C T cell subset, CD4+ or CD8+ T cells, or bulk PBMC T cells (not recorded which). The receptors were sampled from a woman between 18 and 70 years old in good health. Each CDR3 is given with its conserved first and last residue.

v_gene,j_gene,CDR3aa
TRBV20-1,TRBJ1-3,CSAGGRGSGNTIYF
TRBV20-1,TRBJ2-7,CSASDAGADSYPYEQYF
TRBV12-3/TRBV12-4,TRBJ1-2,CASSRGGFGYTF
TRBV6-5,TRBJ1-6,CASSSPNSYNSPLHF
TRBV7-9,TRBJ1-2,CASSLKGPNYGYTF
TRBV11-3,TRBJ2-1,CASSSTLSYNEQFF
TRBV4-3,TRBJ2-7,CASSHGQGNYEQYF
TRBV12-3/TRBV12-4,TRBJ1-4,CASSLAWGSDEKLFF
TRBV24-1,TRBJ2-1,CATSVRGRPEQFF
TRBV6-1,TRBJ2-1,CASSELVGGYNEQFF
TRBV5-1,TRBJ2-3,CASSSALADTQYF
TRBV12-3/TRBV12-4,TRBJ1-1,CASSLVEVWGGNNTEAFF
TRBV20-1,TRBJ1-5,CSSRVGGVDQPQHF
TRBV28,TRBJ2-5,CASSSLAGVQETQYF
TRBV6-2/TRBV6-3,TRBJ2-1,CASSQTSGDEQFF
TRBV15,TRBJ2-1,CATSREWRHEQFF
TRBV6-6,TRBJ2-1,CASSYVDEQFF
TRBV20-1,TRBJ1-2,CSARGHGGTSGYTF
TRBV6-1,TRBJ2-2,CASRPLRPGELFF
TRBV3-1,TRBJ2-3,CASSQDDRGGAYF
TRBV15,TRBJ2-2,CATHVGGAAGELFF
TRBV20-1,TRBJ2-1,CSARGRESYNEQFF
TRBV5-5,TRBJ1-3,CASSTERGSVSGNTIYF
TRBV12-3/TRBV12-4,TRBJ1-4,CASSFWEAATNEKLFF
TRBV20-1,TRBJ2-7,CSAQDPNSYEQYF
TRBV20-1,TRBJ2-2,CSATAGGPGGELFF
TRBV7-8,TRBJ1-1,CASSGKNRDGTEAFF
TRBV7-2,TRBJ2-2,CASSLAGTGELFF
TRBV7-3,TRBJ1-4,CASSLTGGPNEKLFF
TRBV15,TRBJ2-1,CATSTPKIGTTAPSSYNEQFF
TRBV7-2,TRBJ1-1,CASSLAGPGAFF
TRBV24-1,TRBJ2-5,CATSDSRTSGTKTQYF
TRBV11-2,TRBJ2-1,CASSSPPGYNEQFF
TRBV7-9,TRBJ2-2,CASSRLRDRINTGELFF
TRBV11-2,TRBJ2-5,CASSLGGSETQYF
TRBV4-1,TRBJ1-2,CASSPAPLYGYTF
TRBV27,TRBJ2-3,CASSLISSARSSGRTDTQYF
TRBV5-5,TRBJ2-2,CATDEGPANTGELFF
TRBV6-5,TRBJ1-1,CASSYPVEGNTEAFF
TRBV12-3/TRBV12-4,TRBJ1-6,CASRRNRNNSPLHF
TRBV25-1,TRBJ2-1,CASSEYGSGKGEQFF
TRBV7-6,TRBJ1-1,CASSARDRGITEAFF
TRBV20-1,TRBJ2-3,CSARVDSGGRGDTQYF
TRBV6-2/TRBV6-3,TRBJ2-1,CASSYGPGTDGDEQFF
TRBV20-1,TRBJ1-1,CSAPRGGIVGGTEAFF
TRBV5-1,TRBJ2-5,CASSSGTSGYQETQYF
TRBV15,TRBJ2-1,CATSREPGLASGEQFF
TRBV9,TRBJ2-2,CASTRGYSGVNTGELFF